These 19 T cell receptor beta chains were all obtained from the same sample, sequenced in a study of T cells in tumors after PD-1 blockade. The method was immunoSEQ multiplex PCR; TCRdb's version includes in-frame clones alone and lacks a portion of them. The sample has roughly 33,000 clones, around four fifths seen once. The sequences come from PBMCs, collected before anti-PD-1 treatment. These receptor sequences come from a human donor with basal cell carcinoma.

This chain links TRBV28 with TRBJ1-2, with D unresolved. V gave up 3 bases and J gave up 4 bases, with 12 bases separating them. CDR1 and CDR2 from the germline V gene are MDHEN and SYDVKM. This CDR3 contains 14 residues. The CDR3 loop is CASSFEVHPYGYTF. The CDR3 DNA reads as TGTGCCAGCAGTTTTGAGGTACACCCCTATGGCTACACCTTC.

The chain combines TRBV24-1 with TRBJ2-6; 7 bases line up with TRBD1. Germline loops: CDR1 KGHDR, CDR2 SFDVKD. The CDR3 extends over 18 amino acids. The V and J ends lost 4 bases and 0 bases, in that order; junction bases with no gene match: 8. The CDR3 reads CATSESPGQYSGANVLTF. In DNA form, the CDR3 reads TGTGCCACCAGTGAGTCGCCGGGACAGTACTCTGGGGCCAACGTCCTGACTTTC.

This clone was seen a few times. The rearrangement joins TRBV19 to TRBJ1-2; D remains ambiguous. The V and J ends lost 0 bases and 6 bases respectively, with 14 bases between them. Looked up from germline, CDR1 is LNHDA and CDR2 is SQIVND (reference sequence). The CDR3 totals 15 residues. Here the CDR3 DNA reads TGTGCCAGTAGTATAGATGTCGGGAGTATTAATGGCTACACCTTC. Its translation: CASSIDVGSINGYTF.

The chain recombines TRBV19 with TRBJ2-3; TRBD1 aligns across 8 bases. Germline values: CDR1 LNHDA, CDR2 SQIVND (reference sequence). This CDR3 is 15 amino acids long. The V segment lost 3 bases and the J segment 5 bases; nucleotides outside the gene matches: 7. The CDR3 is CASSIWQGARDTQYF. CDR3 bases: TGTGCCAGTAGTATTTGGCAGGGGGCTAGAGATACGCAGTATTTT.

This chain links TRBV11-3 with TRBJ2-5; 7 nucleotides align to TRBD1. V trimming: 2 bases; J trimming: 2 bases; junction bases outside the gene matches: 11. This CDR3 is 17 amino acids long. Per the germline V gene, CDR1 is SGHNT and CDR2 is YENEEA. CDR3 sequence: CASSLRSGQTIQETQYF. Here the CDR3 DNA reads TGTGCCAGCAGCTTACGTTCGGGACAGACTATACAAGAGACCCAGTACTTC.

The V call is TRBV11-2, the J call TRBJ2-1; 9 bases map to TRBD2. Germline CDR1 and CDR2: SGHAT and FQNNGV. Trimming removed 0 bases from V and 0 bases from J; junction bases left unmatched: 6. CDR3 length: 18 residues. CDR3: CASSLDASGVISYNEQFF. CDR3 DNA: TGTGCCAGCAGCTTAGATGCTAGCGGGGTCATCTCCTACAATGAGCAGTTCTTC.

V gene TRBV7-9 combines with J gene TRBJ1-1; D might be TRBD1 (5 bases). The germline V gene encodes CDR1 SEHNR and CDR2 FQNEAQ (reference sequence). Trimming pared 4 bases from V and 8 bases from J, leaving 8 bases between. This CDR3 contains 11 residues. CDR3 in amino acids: CASSSTAEAFF. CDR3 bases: TGTGCCAGCAGCTCGACAGCAGAAGCTTTCTTT.

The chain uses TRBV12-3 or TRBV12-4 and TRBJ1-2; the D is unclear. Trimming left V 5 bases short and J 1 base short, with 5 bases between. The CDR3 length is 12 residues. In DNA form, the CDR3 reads TGTGCCAGCAGTCGGGATAACTATGGCTACACCTTC. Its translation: CASSRDNYGYTF.

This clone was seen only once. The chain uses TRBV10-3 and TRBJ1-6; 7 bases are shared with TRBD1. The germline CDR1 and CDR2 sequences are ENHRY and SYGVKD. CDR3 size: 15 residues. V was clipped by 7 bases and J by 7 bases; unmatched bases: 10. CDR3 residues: CAIKSPTGKNSPLHF. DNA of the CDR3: TGTGCCATCAAAAGTCCGACAGGGAAGAATTCACCCCTCCACTTT.

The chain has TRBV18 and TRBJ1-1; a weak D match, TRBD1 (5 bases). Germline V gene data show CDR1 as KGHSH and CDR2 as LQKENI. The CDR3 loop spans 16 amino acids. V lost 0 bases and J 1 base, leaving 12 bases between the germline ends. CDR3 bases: TGTGCCAGCTCACCACCGACCGGGGGGAGGAACACTGAAGCTTTCTTT. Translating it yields CASSPPTGGRNTEAFF.

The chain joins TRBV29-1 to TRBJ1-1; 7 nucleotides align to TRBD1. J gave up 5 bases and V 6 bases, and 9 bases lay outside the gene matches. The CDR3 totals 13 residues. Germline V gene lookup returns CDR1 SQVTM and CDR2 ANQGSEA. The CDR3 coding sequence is TGCAGCGTCCCTGACAGGGTAGGGACTGAAGCTTTCTTT. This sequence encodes CSVPDRVGTEAFF.

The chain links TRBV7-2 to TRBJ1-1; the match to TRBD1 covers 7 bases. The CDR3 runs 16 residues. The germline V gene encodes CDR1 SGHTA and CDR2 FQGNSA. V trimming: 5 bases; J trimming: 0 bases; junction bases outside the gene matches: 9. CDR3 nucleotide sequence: TGTGCCAGCAGCCCGGTGCAGGGGGGCATGAACACTGAAGCTTTCTTT. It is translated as CASSPVQGGMNTEAFF.

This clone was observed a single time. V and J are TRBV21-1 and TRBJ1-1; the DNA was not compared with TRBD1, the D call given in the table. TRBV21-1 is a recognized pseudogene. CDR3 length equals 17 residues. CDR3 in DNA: TGTGCCAGCAGCAAAAAGGGGACAGGGTCGATGAACACTGAAGCTTTCTTT. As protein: CASSKKGTGSMNTEAFF.

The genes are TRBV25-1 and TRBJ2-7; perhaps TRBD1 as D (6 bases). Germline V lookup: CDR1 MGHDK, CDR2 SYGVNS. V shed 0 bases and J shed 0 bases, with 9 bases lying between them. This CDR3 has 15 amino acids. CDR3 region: CASSEYTGSSYEQYF. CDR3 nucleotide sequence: TGTGCCAGCAGTGAATATACAGGGAGCTCCTACGAGCAGTACTTC.

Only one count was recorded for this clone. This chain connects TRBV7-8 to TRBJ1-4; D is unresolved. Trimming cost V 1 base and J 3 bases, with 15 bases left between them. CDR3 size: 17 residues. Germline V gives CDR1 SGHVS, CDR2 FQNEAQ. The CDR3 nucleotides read TGTGCCAGCAGCTTAGAAAGTGGTACACATCCTAATGAAAAACTGTTTTTT. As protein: CASSLESGTHPNEKLFF.

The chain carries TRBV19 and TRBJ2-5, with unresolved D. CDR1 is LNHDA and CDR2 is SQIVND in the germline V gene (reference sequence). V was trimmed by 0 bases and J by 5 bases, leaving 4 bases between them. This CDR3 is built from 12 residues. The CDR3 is CASSIDRETQYF. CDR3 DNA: TGTGCCAGTAGTATAGATCGGGAGACCCAGTACTTC.

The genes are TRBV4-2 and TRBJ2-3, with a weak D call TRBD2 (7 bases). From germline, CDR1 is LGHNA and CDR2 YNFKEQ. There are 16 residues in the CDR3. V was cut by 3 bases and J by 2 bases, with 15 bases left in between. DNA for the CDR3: TGTGCCAGCAGCCACCTCAGCGGGGACAACACAGATACGCAGTATTTT. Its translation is CASSHLSGDNTDTQYF.

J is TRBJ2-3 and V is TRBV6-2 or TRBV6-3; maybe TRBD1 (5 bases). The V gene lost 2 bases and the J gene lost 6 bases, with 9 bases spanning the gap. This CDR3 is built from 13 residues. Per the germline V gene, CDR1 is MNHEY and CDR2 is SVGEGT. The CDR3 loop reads CASSYDPGDTQYF. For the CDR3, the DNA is TGTGCCAGCAGTTACGACCCAGGGGATACGCAGTATTTT.

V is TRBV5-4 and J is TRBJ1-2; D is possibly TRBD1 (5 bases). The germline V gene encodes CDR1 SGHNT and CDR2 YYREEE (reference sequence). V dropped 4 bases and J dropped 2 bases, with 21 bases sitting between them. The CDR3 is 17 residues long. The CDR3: CASSKDSGLRTNYGYTF. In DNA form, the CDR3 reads TGTGCCAGCAGCAAGGACTCGGGACTGAGAACGAACTATGGCTACACCTTC.